The present TCR beta chain was sequenced within a study of blood T cell repertoires in COVID-19 (dated by TCRdb to 2018 to 2020). For the study in its entirety: The collaborator samples originated in the United States, Italy and Spain and spanned the acute and convalescent phases of COVID-19. The repertoires were made available in a free public database intended to serve as a resource for research on the immune response to SARS-CoV-2. The sample metadata nearly always contained a de-identified subject ID, COVID-19 status, age in years and sex. Deeply sampled blood TCRbeta repertoires from subjects exposed to, actively infected with, or recovered from COVID-19 were included in the dataset. The prospective study material was composed of cDNA or gDNA derived from T cells, B-cell-depleted T cells, or PBMCs. HLA class I and class II types, where available, came from metadata supplied by the sample provider rather than from assay-based typing. The samples were drawn from the first 160 participants of the ongoing ImmuneRACE study and from over 950 subjects provided by 6 global collaborators. Summary of the overall study and its limitations: Clinical and demographic metadata were provided uncurated, with the amount varying by source and participant.

In its sample, this clone was seen once. What this receptor recognizes is not known. Nothing much larger sits one base from this clone, and base qualities are not available. Counted from cysteine to phenylalanine, this CDR3 has 14 amino acids. Here the CDR3 DNA is all that survives: 42 bases in frame from base 1. The germline V gene provides CDR1 SNHLY and CDR2 FYNNEI. The immunoSEQ Assay, a bias-controlled multiplex PCR, was used to amplify TCRbeta CDR3 regions from genomic DNA. The authors' pipeline ran thus. The number of nucleated cells in each sample was estimated from the amplification of reference gene primers within the assay. Sequence reads were collapsed and filtered to measure the absolute abundance of every unique TCRbeta CDR3 rearrangement. Productive Simpson clonality was computed per sample as the square root of Simpson's diversity index over productive rearrangements. Entries here come from immuneACCESS through TCRdb and include only in-frame sequences with V and J called. Some clones fail to appear in such tables; in the studies checked, an unresolved V gene covers under half of the shortfall, and the cause of the remainder is unknown. The D gene and trimming were derived from the DNA, and the V and J assignments and clone size from that table. Counted in this sample were about 160,000 clones; roughly 93% of them appeared once. Together, the top ten hold roughly 4.4% of the sample.

Collaborating institutions collected whole blood in K2EDTA tubes following their own protocols. For TCRbeta analysis, collaborators shipped samples in one of three forms: frozen whole blood, isolated PBMCs, or DNA extracted from either of those sample types. Sequenced input: peripheral blood. The chain was built from TRBV2 and TRBJ2-7; tentative D gene TRBD1, with 8 bases matching. This TCR was recovered from a woman aged 45-65 years with acute or convalescent COVID-19. The CDR3 protein is CASGRDRSSYEQYF. The DNA is TGTGCGTCAGGGAGGGACAGGAGCTCCTACGAGCAGTACTTC.